These 27 T cell receptor beta chains came from one sample sequenced in a study of identical twins (dated by TCRdb to 2016 to 2018). Library method: 5' RACE. Sequenced on an Illumina HiSeq 2000. The public sequencing data were trimmed at Q25 with fastp and processed into clonotypes with MiXCR by TCRdb, which kept only in-frame beta chains. Rows with a matching CDR3 protein are joined into one entry that keeps the most common DNA and genes. The table for this sample lists roughly 1.6 million distinct CDR3 sequences; around a third of them were counted only once. The ten largest account for roughly 0.3% of the sample. The sample taken for sequencing was cord blood. Source of these receptors: a newborn girl in good health.

The chain combines TRBV20-1 with TRBJ2-3; 10 bases map to TRBD2. The V gene end was trimmed by 6 bases and the J gene end by 2 bases; junction bases not matched to a gene: 8. Germline V CDR1 and CDR2: DFQATT, SNEGSKA (reference sequence). The CDR3 covers 15 residues. The CDR3 reads CSARRTSGDTDTQYF. The CDR3 region has the DNA TGCAGTGCCCGTCGGACTAGCGGAGACACAGATACGCAGTATTTT.

This clonotype was detected only a few times. In DNA form, the CDR3 reads TGTGCCAGCAGCCAAGGGGGTTCCGATTCACCCCTCCACTTT. This gives the protein CASSQGGSDSPLHF. The chain is built from TRBV3-1 and TRBJ1-6; D not certain. This CDR3 spans 14 amino acids. Trimming took off 1 base at V and 8 bases at J, with 9 bases between the two ends. CDR1 and CDR2 (germline): LGHDT, YNNKEL (reference sequence). Variable domain in full (rest from reference TRBV3-1 and TRBJ1-6): DTAVSQTPKYLVTQMGNDKSIKCEQNLGHDTMYWYKQDSKKFLKIMFSYNNKELIINETVPNRFSPKSPDKAHLNLHINSLELGDSAVYFCASSQGGSDSPLHFGNGTRLTVT.

This clonotype was found a few times. The chain employs TRBV7-2 and TRBJ2-3, with a tentative D call TRBD2 (5 bases). Germline V gives CDR1 SGHTA, CDR2 FQGNSA. The length of the CDR3 is 15 residues. V was cut by 1 base and J by 5 bases, with 13 bases left in between. CDR3 sequence (DNA): TGTGCCAGCAGCTTAGTCGGTAGCGCCCAAGATACGCAGTATTTT. The encoded protein is CASSLVGSAQDTQYF.

V and J are TRBV29-1 and TRBJ2-5; 8 bases line up with TRBD2. Germline trimming cut 7 bases from V and 4 bases from J; bases unmatched to any gene: 8. The germline gives CDR1 SQVTM, CDR2 ANQGSEA. This CDR3 region has 13 residues. The CDR3 DNA follows: TGCAGCGGCCTAGGACTAGCTGGAGAGACCCAGTACTTC. Translation gives CSGLGLAGETQYF.

The V gene is TRBV4-2, the J gene TRBJ1-4, with 10 nucleotides matching TRBD1. The CDR3 is made up of 14 amino acids. CDR1 is LGHNA, CDR2 YNFKEQ, per germline. The junction had 3 bases not matched to a gene; V was cut back by 5 bases and J by 6 bases. The CDR3 loop reads CASSYGQGDEKLFF. The DNA for the CDR3 is TGTGCCAGCAGCTACGGACAGGGGGATGAAAAACTGTTTTTT.

About this clonotype itself: A junction end diverges from the germline sequence, so it may reflect a read error. The J gene is TRBJ1-6, the V gene TRBV25-1; D unclear. Germline CDR1 and CDR2: MGHDK and SYGVNS. This CDR3 is built from 12 residues. The CDR3 sequence is CAGSGWNSPLHF. CDR3 bases: TGTGCCGGCAGTGGGTGGAATTCACCCCTCCACTTT. Combining the CDR3 with reference TRBV25-1 and TRBJ1-6 gives the whole variable domain EADIYQTPRYLVIGTGKKITLECSQTMGHDKMYWYQQDPGMELHLIHYSYGVNSTEKGDLSSESTVSRIRTEHFPLTLESARPSHTSQYLCAGSGWNSPLHFGNGTRLTVT.

DNA of the CDR3: TGTGCCAGCAGTTTCCCTAACGGGAGGACACCCTACAATGAGCAGTTCTTC. It yields the protein CASSFPNGRTPYNEQFF. This chain uses TRBV28 with TRBJ2-1; 7 nucleotides align to TRBD2. The CDR3 has 17 residues. Germline V CDR1 and CDR2: MDHEN, SYDVKM. Losses at the gene ends were 3 bases for V and 2 bases for J; bases not matched to a gene: 10.

The chain couples TRBV6-1 to TRBJ2-5; D is unclear. The CDR3 has 13 amino acids. The ends were cut back, 5 bases at V and 11 bases at J, with 18 bases in the middle. Germline V gene data show CDR1 as MNHNS and CDR2 as SASEGT. CDR3 coding DNA: TGTGCCAGCAGTCCCCAGCCCGGTGGTGAGCAGTACTTC. Residues: CASSPQPGGEQYF.

This clonotype occurred a few times. V gene TRBV24-1 combines with J gene TRBJ2-2; D perhaps matches TRBD1 (5 bases). From germline, CDR1 is KGHDR and CDR2 SFDVKD. The CDR3 extends over 15 amino acids. Trimming removed 0 bases from V and 5 bases from J, with 9 bases in between. Here the CDR3 reads CATSDLQGTTGELFF. The CDR3 nucleotides are TGTGCCACCAGTGATTTGCAGGGCACGACCGGGGAGCTGTTTTTT.

CDR3 sequence reads: CASSFLGQGAGNEQFF. CDR3 bases: TGCGCCAGCAGCTTCCTGGGACAGGGGGCAGGAAATGAGCAGTTCTTC. The rearrangement joins TRBV5-1 to TRBJ2-1, with TRBD1 identical over 12 bases. V lost 2 bases and J lost 7; bases outside the gene matches: 7. Germline V gene lookup returns CDR1 SGHRS and CDR2 YFSETQ. The CDR3 spans 16 residues.

This clonotype showed up just a few times. This chain uses TRBV4-2 with TRBJ2-6, with a tentative D call TRBD2 (6 bases). Germline V gene data show CDR1 as LGHNA and CDR2 as YNFKEQ. The CDR3 has 13 amino acids. V lost 10 bases, J lost 2 bases, and 9 bases lay in between. The CDR3: CAIGSAGANVLTF. The CDR3 DNA sequence: TGTGCCATCGGGAGTGCTGGGGCCAACGTCCTGACTTTC.

The chain combines TRBV7-2 with TRBJ2-3, with 16 bases that match TRBD2. The ends lost 5 bases at V and 3 bases at J; junction bases unmatched: 5. This CDR3 has 17 residues. Germline loops: CDR1 SGHTA, CDR2 FQGNSA. The CDR3 region has the DNA TGTGCCAGCAGCGGTCCGGGACTAGCGGGAGGGACAGATACGCAGTATTTT. Residues: CASSGPGLAGGTDTQYF.

This clonotype came up a few times. The rearrangement joins TRBV12-3 or TRBV12-4 to TRBJ1-1; D not certain. V was pared by 6 bases and J by 3 bases, with 5 bases between. The CDR3 has 11 residues. Here the CDR3 DNA reads TGTGCCAGCAGGACTTACACTGAAGCTTTCTTT. It codes for CASRTYTEAFF.

The V gene is TRBV29-1, the J gene TRBJ1-3; no reliable D call. This CDR3 is built from 14 residues. Germline-derived CDR1 and CDR2 are SQVTM and ANQGSEA. V gave up 7 bases and J gave up 0 bases, with 13 bases separating them. CDR3 protein: CSGSMGFSGNTIYF. The CDR3 bases are TGCAGCGGTAGTATGGGCTTCTCTGGAAACACCATATATTTT.

This clonotype was counted a few times. The rearrangement uses TRBV20-1 and TRBJ2-3; TRBD2 agrees at 11 bases. The CDR3 has 15 residues. Trimming cost V 4 bases and J 8 bases; bases outside gene matches: 11. The germline CDR1 and CDR2 sequences are DFQATT and SNEGSKA (reference sequence). The CDR3 DNA is TGCAGTGCTACCCGGGGACTAGCGGATTCGGCTACGCAGTATTTT. This gives the protein CSATRGLADSATQYF.

The CDR3 here is CASSLRYGSGDTQYF. CDR3 bases: TGTGCCAGCAGCTTACGTTACGGGAGTGGAGATACGCAGTATTTT. The rearrangement links TRBV7-9 to TRBJ2-3; TRBD2 is a possible D gene (6 bases). The CDR3 spans 15 residues. In germline, CDR1 is SEHNR, CDR2 FQNEAQ (reference sequence). V was clipped by 2 bases and J by 5 bases, with 14 bases between them.

Only a few counts were recorded for this clonotype. The chain couples TRBV27 to TRBJ2-1; 9 nucleotides agree with TRBD2. The germline V gene has CDR1 MNHEY and CDR2 SMNVEV (reference sequence). This CDR3 has 14 residues. J was trimmed by 7 bases and V by 4 bases; bases with no gene match: 5. The CDR3 nucleotides read TGTGCCAGCAGTTCCCTAGCGGGGATTAATGAGCAGTTCTTC. It is translated as CASSSLAGINEQFF.

This clonotype turned up a few times. This rearrangement joins TRBV7-2 to TRBJ1-1, with TRBD1 as a possible D gene (5 bases). The ends were cut back, 4 bases at V and 1 base at J, with 13 bases in the middle. The germline V gene has CDR1 SGHTA and CDR2 FQGNSA. The CDR3 has 15 residues. DNA for the CDR3: TGTGCCAGCAGCTCCCCGAGGGGTGAGAACACTGAAGCTTTCTTT. Translating it yields CASSSPRGENTEAFF.

The CDR3 nucleotides are TGTGCCAGCAGTTGGGGTTTCCTAAGGGAGCAGTACTTC. The encoded protein is CASSWGFLREQYF. The chain joins TRBV28 to TRBJ2-7; D not certain. CDR1 is MDHEN, CDR2 SYDVKM, per germline. This CDR3 region has 13 residues. V dropped 4 bases and J dropped 7 bases, with 14 bases sitting between them.

The chain links TRBV20-1 to TRBJ1-1; D remains ambiguous. The CDR3 is made up of 13 amino acids. Germline V gives CDR1 DFQATT, CDR2 SNEGSKA (reference sequence). Trimming shortened V by 4 bases and J by 4 bases, and 13 bases separated the two germline ends. Written as DNA, the CDR3 is TGCAGTGCTACGGCCGCCTCGAGCACTGAAGCTTTCTTT. Translation: CSATAASSTEAFF.

This clonotype has a handful of counts. This sequence joins TRBV12-3 or TRBV12-4 and TRBJ1-5; D call uncertain. The V end was cut by 10 bases, the J end by 0 bases, with 7 bases between. The CDR3 covers 12 residues. Here the CDR3 reads CAIQLSNQPQHF. DNA for the CDR3: TGTGCCATACAGCTTAGCAATCAGCCCCAGCATTTT.

This clonotype was detected many times. This chain joins TRBV7-6 and TRBJ2-3; 8 bases map to TRBD2. J gave up 6 bases and V 4 bases, and 3 bases lay outside the gene matches. The CDR3 length is 13 residues. CDR1 and CDR2 (germline): SGHVS, FNYEAQ. CDR3 DNA: TGTGCCAGCAGCTCAGGGACTAGGGATACGCAGTATTTT. This codes for CASSSGTRDTQYF.

This clonotype was observed a few times. The chain recombines TRBV20-1 with TRBJ2-7; D not certain. The V gene lost 8 bases and the J gene lost 2 bases, with 13 bases spanning the gap. Germline loops: CDR1 DFQATT, CDR2 SNEGSKA (reference sequence). CDR3 length equals 12 residues. CDR3 amino acids: CSTLPGPYEQYF. The CDR3 DNA reads TGCAGTACCCTTCCGGGCCCCTACGAGCAGTACTTC.

The chain uses TRBV27 and TRBJ1-2, with D unclear. This CDR3 is built from 15 residues. V was pared by 5 bases and J by 0 bases, with 13 bases between. Germline CDR1 is MNHEY and CDR2 is SMNVEV (reference sequence). In nucleotides, the CDR3 is TGTGCCAGCAGTAATGACGGGGAACCTAACTATGGCTACACCTTC. Protein product: CASSNDGEPNYGYTF.

This chain links TRBV27 with TRBJ1-2; weak D call: TRBD1 (5 bases). CDR1 MNHEY and CDR2 SMNVEV come from the germline V gene (reference sequence). Trimming pared 3 bases from V and 6 bases from J, leaving 11 bases between. The CDR3 runs to 13 residues. The CDR3 loop reads CASSFPGRHGYTF. The CDR3 DNA reads as TGTGCCAGCAGTTTCCCAGGGAGGCATGGCTACACCTTC.

This clonotype was observed many times. V and J are TRBV29-1 and TRBJ2-5; the D gene is possibly TRBD1 (6 bases). The CDR3 is made up of 13 amino acids. V lost 5 bases and J lost 4, with 14 bases in between. Looked up from germline, CDR1 is SQVTM and CDR2 is ANQGSEA. In nucleotides, the CDR3 is TGCAGCGTTCTACCGGCAGGGGTAGAGACCCAGTACTTC. Amino acid sequence: CSVLPAGVETQYF.

V usage is TRBV18 and J usage is TRBJ2-2; 11 nucleotides align to TRBD2. Trimming removed 3 bases from V and 0 bases from J; junction bases left unmatched: 6. CDR3 length: 18 amino acids. Germline CDR1 KGHSH, CDR2 LQKENI. Written as DNA, the CDR3 is TGTGCCAGCTCACCGACCCTAGCGGGAGGTGCGAACACCGGGGAGCTGTTTTTT. Its protein product is CASSPTLAGGANTGELFF. Based on the CDR3 plus reference TRBV18 and TRBJ2-2, the full variable domain is NAGVMQNPRHLVRRRGQEARLRCSPMKGHSHVYWYRQLPEEGLKFMVYLQKENIIDESGMPKERFSAEFPKEGPSILRIQQVVRGDSAAYFCASSPTLAGGANTGELFFGEGSRLTVL.